The 15 T cell receptor beta chains listed next were all sequenced from one sample in a study of blood T cell repertoires in COVID-19. Using immunoSEQ multiplex PCR, the repertoire was profiled, and TCRdb retains in-frame clones only, with some absent. The repertoire holds about 250,000 clones, with about 91% as singletons. The specimen was peripheral blood. All receptors come from an older man with acute or convalescent COVID-19.

This chain uses TRBV25-1 with TRBJ2-7; 12 nucleotides line up with TRBD2. This CDR3 has 16 residues. The germline CDR1 and CDR2 sequences are MGHDK and SYGVNS. V lost 3 bases, J lost 2 bases, and 5 bases stayed unmatched. The CDR3 spells CASSDTTSGRTYEQYF. The CDR3 DNA reads TGTGCCAGCAGTGATACGACTAGCGGGAGAACCTACGAGCAGTACTTC.

The chain joins TRBV12-3 or TRBV12-4 to TRBJ2-1; the match to TRBD2 covers 8 bases. Trimming cost V 8 bases and J 15 bases; bases outside gene matches: 12. CDR3 length: 12 residues. CDR3 coding DNA: TGTGCCAGCGATTTGCAGGGACTAGGTCTGTTCTTC. As protein: CASDLQGLGLFF.

This chain connects TRBV7-9 to TRBJ2-7, with 7 bases matching TRBD1. With 6 bases clipped from V and 5 bases from J, the junction kept 10 bases outside the gene matches. The CDR3 consists of 14 residues. Germline CDR1 is SEHNR and CDR2 is FQNEAQ (reference sequence). The CDR3 DNA reads as TGTGCCAGCAGTTTTAGGGGGCGCGGGCACGAGCAGTACTTC. As protein: CASSFRGRGHEQYF.

This chain links TRBV7-2 with TRBJ2-3, with a possible D match to TRBD2 (6 bases). The CDR3 runs 16 residues. Trimming took off 1 base at V and 1 base at J, with 12 bases between the two ends. Germline CDR1 reads SGHTA; CDR2 reads FQGNSA. CDR3 amino acids: CASSLVAAGRTDTQYF. CDR3 DNA sequence: TGTGCCAGCAGCTTAGTGGCAGCGGGTCGCACAGATACGCAGTATTTT.

As for this clone: One end of the junction fails to match germline, which may point to a read error. V and J are TRBV19 and TRBJ1-2; D gene uncertain. The CDR3 length is 13 residues. CDR1 LNHDA and CDR2 SQIVND come from the germline V gene (reference sequence). In DNA form, the CDR3 reads TGTGCCAGTAGTACTGGCAGGATCTATGACTACACCTTC. Amino acids: CASSTGRIYDYTF.

J is TRBJ2-1 and V is TRBV21-1; TRBD2, the table's D call, was not compared with the DNA. TRBV21-1 corresponds to a pseudogene. The CDR3 has 14 residues. CDR3 coding DNA: TGTGCCAGCATCACGGGTATTCCCTACAATGAGCAGTTCTTC. Its translation: CASITGIPYNEQFF.

The chain employs TRBV27 and TRBJ2-3; TRBD1 aligns across 9 bases. Trimming at V came to 5 bases and at J to 4 bases, leaving 13 bases not matched to a gene. The germline V gene encodes CDR1 MNHEY and CDR2 SMNVEV (reference sequence). This CDR3 comprises 17 residues. CDR3 DNA sequence: TGTGCCAGCAGTCCCTCCGGGACAGGGCAGCCCCCAGATACGCAGTATTTT. Translating it yields CASSPSGTGQPPDTQYF.

The chain joins TRBV29-1 to TRBJ2-7; 11 positions match TRBD1. CDR3 size: 12 residues. From germline, CDR1 is SQVTM and CDR2 ANQGSEA. V gave up 6 bases and J gave up 3 bases; unmatched junction bases: 1. The CDR3 region is CSVGTGGYEQYF. The CDR3 region has the DNA TGCAGCGTGGGGACAGGGGGCTACGAGCAGTACTTC.

The rearrangement joins TRBV5-6 to TRBJ1-5, with 9 bases lining up with TRBD1. CDR1 and CDR2 (germline): SGHDT, YYEEEE. The CDR3 loop spans 15 amino acids. The J segment lost 6 bases and the V segment lost 1 base, leaving 5 bases of the junction unmatched. This CDR3 reads CASSLYRGQGQPQHF. The CDR3 DNA is TGTGCCAGCAGCTTGTACAGGGGGCAAGGTCAGCCCCAGCATTTT.

This chain links TRBV2 with TRBJ2-7, with 7 bases matching TRBD2. The V gene end was trimmed by 8 bases and the J gene end by 2 bases; junction bases not matched to a gene: 6. Germline CDR1 and CDR2: SNHLY and FYNNEI. The CDR3 runs 13 residues. The CDR3 sequence is CASGRGRAYEQYF. CDR3 DNA: TGTGCCAGCGGGAGGGGCAGAGCCTACGAGCAGTACTTC.

The CDR3 protein is CASSQESWGGSGQETQYF. The CDR3 coding sequence is TGCGCCAGCAGCCAAGAAAGTTGGGGCGGGAGCGGTCAAGAGACCCAGTACTTC. The rearrangement links TRBV4-3 to TRBJ2-5; 7 positions match TRBD2. Trimming cost V 0 bases and J 2 bases; bases outside gene matches: 12. Per the germline V gene, CDR1 is LGHNA and CDR2 is YSLEER. This CDR3 spans 18 amino acids.

This clone was seen once. This sequence joins TRBV27 and TRBJ2-1; D is perhaps TRBD2 (6 bases). V gave up 5 bases and J gave up 15 bases, with 17 bases separating them. Germline V CDR1 and CDR2: MNHEY, SMNVEV (reference sequence). The CDR3 length is 12 residues. In nucleotides, the CDR3 is TGTGCCAGCAGTCCCAACGGCGGGAAGCCGTTCTTC. Translated: CASSPNGGKPFF.

The J gene is TRBJ1-3, the V gene TRBV7-9, with D unresolved. This CDR3 has 14 amino acids. In germline, CDR1 is SEHNR, CDR2 FQNEAQ (reference sequence). Trimming removed 3 bases at V and 2 bases at J, with 8 bases between. CDR3 coding DNA: TGTGCCAGCAGCTTCGGCGGGGCTGGAAACACCATATATTTT. Encoded protein: CASSFGGAGNTIYF.

The chain combines TRBV28 with TRBJ1-5, with D perhaps matching TRBD1 (6 bases). The V end was cut by 3 bases, the J end by 4 bases, with 10 bases between. The germline V gene has CDR1 MDHEN and CDR2 SYDVKM. CDR3 size: 14 residues. The CDR3 DNA reads as TGTGCCAGCAGTTTCTCCCAGGGGAATCAGCCCCAGCATTTT. Protein: CASSFSQGNQPQHF.

This clone was seen just once. The V and J genes are TRBV7-2 and TRBJ2-1; 7 bases agree with TRBD2. CDR3 length equals 14 residues. CDR1 is SGHTA, CDR2 FQGNSA, per germline. With V trimmed by 5 bases and J by 10 bases, 11 bases remained unmatched. CDR3 region: CASSPRLAASEQFF. The CDR3, as DNA: TGTGCCAGCAGCCCGCGGCTAGCGGCATCCGAGCAGTTCTTC.